Below, one T cell receptor beta chain is given with its context. Its antigen remains unknown. The immunoSEQ assay was version 4, run in survey mode. Template was genomic DNA at 7.5 to 10 ng/uL, with up to 1 ug used per sample. TCRdb's table, derived via immunoSEQ multiplex PCR, lists solely in-frame clones and lacks some. The sample records some 30,000 clones, 82% being singletons. This record belongs to a study of persistence of HIV-infected CD4 T cells. The stimulus was lysate of CMV-infected fibroblasts, approximately 9.7 ug/mL. CD40L-negative CD69-negative CD45RO-high memory CD4+ T cells were sorted as populations depleted of antigen-responding cells. For at least 4 years, plasma HIV-1 RNA was undetectable (<50 copies/mL). CD8-depleted PBMCs were stimulated 15 to 20 hours with anti-CD28/CD49d costimulation, CD40-blocking antibody and enfuvirtide. There are 14 residues in the CDR3.

The genes are TRBV21-1 and TRBJ2-7. TRBV21-1 is flagged as a pseudogene. The sample here was CD4+ T cells sorted from PBMCs after roughly 18-hour stimulation, taken from a patient who received antiretroviral therapy. The origin of this receptor is an adult woman with HIV who was CMV-seropositive. The CDR3 loop is CASGHGGDTYEQYF. Here the CDR3 DNA reads TGTGCCAGCGGACATGGCGGGGACACCTACGAGCAGTACTTC.